What follows is one T cell receptor beta chain and its context. No antigen is known for it. V lost 2 bases, J lost 0 bases, and 9 bases stayed unmatched. Germline V gene sequence: CDR1 SGHRS, CDR2 YFSETQ. The CDR3 is 18 amino acids. TCRdb reprocessed the reads via MiXCR and lists one record per CDR3 protein. The sample gives fewer than 850,000 distinct CDR3 sequences, about 28% of which show up once; around 12% is in the top ten. The data are from a study of T cell repertoires in cytomegalovirus infection. The overall study: HLA-B-restricted CMV epitopes that are well studied, plus recently identified HLA-C-restricted ones, were used by the study. Public TCR beta signatures provided an indication of both CMV infection and a matching HLA type.

Study observations and caveats: The response measured ex vivo was dominated by TCR beta clonotypes (HLA-C-restricted and CMV-specific). Carriers of CMV and the relevant HLA type were discriminated by public TCR beta frequency.

This sequence was found in a human donor in good health (CMV status not recorded). Some clones in this sample may be carry-over from other donors' samples. V usage is TRBV5-1 and J usage is TRBJ2-2, with 8 positions matching TRBD2. This material consisted of cultured CD8+ T cells from PBMCs, taken from culture after CMV antigen stimulation. CDR3 coding DNA: TGCGCCAGCAGCTTCCGGCTAGCGGGTTTCGCGAACACCGGGGAGCTGTTTTTT. It encodes CASSFRLAGFANTGELFF.